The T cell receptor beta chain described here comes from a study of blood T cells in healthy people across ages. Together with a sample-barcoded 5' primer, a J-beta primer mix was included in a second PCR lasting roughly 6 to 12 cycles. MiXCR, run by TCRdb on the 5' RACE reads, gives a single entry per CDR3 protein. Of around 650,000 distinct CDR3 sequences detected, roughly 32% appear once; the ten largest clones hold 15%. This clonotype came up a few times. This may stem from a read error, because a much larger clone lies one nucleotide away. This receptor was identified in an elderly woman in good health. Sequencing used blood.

CDR3 DNA sequence: TGCGCCAGCAGCCAAGACGAGGGGGGAAAATACAATGAGCAGTACTTC. This translates into CASSQDEGGKYNEQYF. V is TRBV4-1 and J is TRBJ2-5; D tentatively fits TRBD1 or TRBD2 (6 bases each). V lost 0 bases, J lost 11 bases, and 22 bases lay in between. CDR1 and CDR2 from the germline V gene are MGHRA and YSYEKL. The CDR3 runs to 16 residues.